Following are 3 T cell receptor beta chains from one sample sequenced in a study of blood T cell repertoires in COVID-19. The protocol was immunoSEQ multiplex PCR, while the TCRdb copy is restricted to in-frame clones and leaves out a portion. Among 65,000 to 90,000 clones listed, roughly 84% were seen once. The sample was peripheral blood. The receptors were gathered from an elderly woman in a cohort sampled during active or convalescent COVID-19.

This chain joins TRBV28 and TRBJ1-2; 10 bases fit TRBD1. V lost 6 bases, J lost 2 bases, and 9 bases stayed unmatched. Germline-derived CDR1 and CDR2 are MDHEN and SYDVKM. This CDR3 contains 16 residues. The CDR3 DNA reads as TGTGCCAGCAGCCGCCCTCCGGGACAGGGGAACTATGGCTACACCTTC. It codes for CASSRPPGQGNYGYTF.

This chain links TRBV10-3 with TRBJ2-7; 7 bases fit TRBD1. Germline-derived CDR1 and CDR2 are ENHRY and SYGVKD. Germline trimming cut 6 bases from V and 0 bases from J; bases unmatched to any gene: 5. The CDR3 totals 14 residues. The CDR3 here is CAIRSDRDSYEQYF. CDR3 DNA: TGTGCCATCAGGTCCGACAGGGACTCCTACGAGCAGTACTTC.

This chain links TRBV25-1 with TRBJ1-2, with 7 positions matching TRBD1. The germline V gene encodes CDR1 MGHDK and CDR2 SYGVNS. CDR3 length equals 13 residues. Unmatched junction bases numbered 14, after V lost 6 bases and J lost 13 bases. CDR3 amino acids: CASRWTGHPGVTF. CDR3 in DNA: TGTGCCAGCAGGTGGACAGGCCACCCCGGTGTCACCTTC.